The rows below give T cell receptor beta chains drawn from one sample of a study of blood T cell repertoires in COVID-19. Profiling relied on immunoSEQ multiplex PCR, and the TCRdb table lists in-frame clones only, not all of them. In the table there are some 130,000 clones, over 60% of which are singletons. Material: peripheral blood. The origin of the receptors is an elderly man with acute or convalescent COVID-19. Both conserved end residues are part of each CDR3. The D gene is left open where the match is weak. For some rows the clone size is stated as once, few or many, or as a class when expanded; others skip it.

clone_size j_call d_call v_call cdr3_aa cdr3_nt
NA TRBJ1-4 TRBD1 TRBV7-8 CASNRGDGEKLFF TGTGCCAGCAACAGGGGCGACGGGGAAAAACTGTTTTTT
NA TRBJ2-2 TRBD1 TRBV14 CASSPTGTTGELFF TGTGCCAGCAGCCCGACAGGGACCACCGGGGAGCTGTTTTTT
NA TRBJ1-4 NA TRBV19 CASSLRGTNEKLFF TGTGCCAGTAGTCTACGGGGAACTAATGAAAAACTGTTTTTT
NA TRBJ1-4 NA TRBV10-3 CAISDGQGKLFF TGTGCCATCAGTGATGGGCAGGGAAAACTGTTTTTT
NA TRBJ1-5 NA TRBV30 CAWKLLRGTYSNQPQHF TGTGCCTGGAAATTATTACGGGGGACCTATAGCAATCAGCCCCAGCATTTT
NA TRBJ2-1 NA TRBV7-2 CASSYGSSYNEQFF TGTGCCAGCAGCTACGGTAGCTCCTACAATGAGCAGTTCTTC
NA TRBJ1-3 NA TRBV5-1 CASSLAETAGNTIYF TGCGCCAGCAGCTTGGCCGAGACAGCTGGAAACACCATATATTTT
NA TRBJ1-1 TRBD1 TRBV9 CASSTSGTGIYTEAFF TGTGCCAGCAGCACTTCCGGGACAGGGATCTACACTGAAGCTTTCTTT
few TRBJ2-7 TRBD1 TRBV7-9 CASSFQGARSEQYF TGTGCCAGCAGCTTTCAGGGGGCGAGGTCCGAGCAGTACTTC
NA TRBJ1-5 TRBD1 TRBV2 CASGDRVRQPQHF TGTGCCAGCGGGGACAGGGTCAGGCAGCCCCAGCATTTT
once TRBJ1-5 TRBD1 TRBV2 CASSEEDRRYQPQHF TGTGCCAGCAGTGAAGAGGACAGGAGGTATCAGCCCCAGCATTTT
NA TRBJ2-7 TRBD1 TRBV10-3 CAISEREQGSEQYF TGTGCCATCAGTGAGCGGGAACAGGGGTCCGAGCAGTACTTC
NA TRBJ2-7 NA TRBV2 CASSEEREYEQYF TGTGCCAGCAGTGAAGAGAGGGAATACGAGCAGTACTTC
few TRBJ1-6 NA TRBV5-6 CASSLGHGPNSPLHF TGTGCCAGCAGCTTGGGACATGGGCCTAATTCACCCCTCCACTTT
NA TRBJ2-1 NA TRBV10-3 CAISESWQGSYNEQFF TGTGCCATCAGTGAGTCCTGGCAGGGCTCCTACAATGAGCAGTTCTTC
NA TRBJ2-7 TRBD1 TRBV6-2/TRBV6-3 CASSWRGTGDHEQYF TGTGCCAGCAGTTGGAGGGGGACAGGGGACCACGAGCAGTACTTC
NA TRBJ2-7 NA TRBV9 CASSEGSGSYEQYF TGTGCCAGCAGCGAGGGGTCAGGCTCCTACGAGCAGTACTTC
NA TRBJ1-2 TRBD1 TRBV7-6 CASSPWTGMNNYGYTF TGTGCCAGCAGCCCATGGACAGGGATGAACAACTATGGCTACACCTTC
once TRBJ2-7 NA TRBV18 CASSNDPGGEQYF TGTGCCAGCTCAAATGACCCAGGAGGTGAGCAGTACTTC
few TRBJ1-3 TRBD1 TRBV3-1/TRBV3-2 CASSRGTEGNTIYF TGTGCCAGCAGTAGAGGGACAGAAGGAAACACCATATATTTT
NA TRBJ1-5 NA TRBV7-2 CASSPGTNYQPQHF TGTGCCAGCAGTCCCGGGACAAACTATCAGCCCCAGCATTTT
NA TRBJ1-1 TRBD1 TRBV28 CASSLPQGAGATEAFF TGTGCCAGCAGTTTACCACAGGGGGCTGGGGCCACTGAAGCTTTCTTT
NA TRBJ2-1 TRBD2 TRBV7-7 CASSQGLLAGGQAEQFF TGTGCTAGCAGTCAAGGATTACTAGCGGGGGGGCAAGCAGAGCAGTTCTTC
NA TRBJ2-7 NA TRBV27 CASRQGFDYEQYF TGTGCCAGCAGGCAGGGGTTTGACTACGAGCAGTACTTC
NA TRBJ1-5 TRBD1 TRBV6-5 CASSSGGYNQPQHF TGTGCCAGCAGTTCAGGGGGTTACAATCAGCCCCAGCATTTT
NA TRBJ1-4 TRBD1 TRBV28 CASSKDRGREKLFF TGTGCCAGCAGTAAGGACAGGGGAAGGGAAAAACTGTTTTTT
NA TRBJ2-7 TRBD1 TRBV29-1 CSVGQDSSYEQYF TGCAGCGTGGGACAGGACAGCTCCTACGAGCAGTACTTC
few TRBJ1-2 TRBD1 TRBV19 CASSIPTGGNYGYTF TGTGCCAGTAGTATCCCTACAGGGGGAAACTATGGCTACACCTTC
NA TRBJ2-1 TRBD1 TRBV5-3 CARSLGGQVYEQFF TGTGCCAGAAGCTTGGGGGGACAGGTTTATGAGCAGTTCTTC
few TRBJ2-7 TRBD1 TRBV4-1 CASSLRQGSYEQYF TGCGCCAGCAGCCTACGACAGGGGTCGTACGAGCAGTACTTC
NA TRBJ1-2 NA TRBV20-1 CSARGRGGDNYGYTF TGCAGTGCTCGTGGTAGAGGGGGAGATAACTATGGCTACACCTTC
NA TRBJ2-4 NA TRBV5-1 CASSLGGLAKNIQYF TGCGCCAGCAGTCTCGGGGGACTAGCCAAAAACATTCAGTACTTC
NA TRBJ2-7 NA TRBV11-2 CASSFESFREQYF TGTGCCAGCAGCTTTGAGAGCTTCCGAGAGCAGTACTTC
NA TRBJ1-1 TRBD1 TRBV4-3 CASSQGPGQGVAFF TGCGCCAGCAGCCAAGGCCCGGGACAGGGGGTAGCTTTCTTT
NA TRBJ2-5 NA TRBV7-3 CASSLSGTRQETQYF TGTGCCAGCAGCTTGTCCGGGACTCGACAAGAGACCCAGTACTTC
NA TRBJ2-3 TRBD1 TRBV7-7 CASSSGDRGADTQYF TGTGCTAGCAGCTCAGGGGACAGGGGCGCAGATACGCAGTATTTT
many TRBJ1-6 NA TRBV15 CATSRGRARTNNSPLHF TGTGCCACCAGCAGAGGGAGGGCCCGTACGAATAATTCACCCCTCCACTTT
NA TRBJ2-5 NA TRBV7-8 CASRILPSQETQYF TGTGCCAGCCGAATACTACCCTCTCAAGAGACCCAGTACTTC
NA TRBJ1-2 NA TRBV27 CASSIDPSRGGYTF TGTGCCAGCAGCATAGACCCCTCCAGGGGCGGCTACACCTTC
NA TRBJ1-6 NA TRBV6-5 CASSYLGGPSPPLHF TGTGCCAGCAGTTACTTGGGGGGGCCTAGTCCACCCCTCCACTTT
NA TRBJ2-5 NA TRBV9 CASSVGGVQLETQYF TGTGCCAGCAGCGTAGGGGGGGTGCAGTTAGAGACCCAGTACTTC
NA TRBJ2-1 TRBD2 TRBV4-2 CASSWAGGPNEQFF TGTGCCAGCAGCTGGGCGGGGGGGCCGAATGAGCAGTTCTTC
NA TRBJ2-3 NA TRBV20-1 CSASLPSTPSGTQYF TGCAGTGCTAGTCTTCCCTCTACGCCGTCCGGTACGCAGTATTTT
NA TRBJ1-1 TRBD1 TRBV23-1 CASRPGTGGHTEAFF TGCGCCAGTCGCCCCGGGACAGGGGGCCACACTGAAGCTTTCTTT
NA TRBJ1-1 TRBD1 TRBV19 CASNAVDRGYGAEAFF TGTGCCAGTAACGCCGTTGACAGGGGGTACGGGGCTGAAGCTTTCTTT
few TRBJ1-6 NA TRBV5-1 CASSSTQTTGGSPLHF TGCGCCAGCAGCTCGACCCAAACTACGGGGGGATCACCCCTCCACTTT
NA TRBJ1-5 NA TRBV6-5 CASSYSRGNQPQHF TGTGCCAGCAGTTACTCTCGAGGTAATCAGCCCCAGCATTTT
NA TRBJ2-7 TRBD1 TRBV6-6 CASSVAGQGREQYF TGTGCCAGCAGTGTAGCGGGACAGGGGAGGGAGCAGTACTTC
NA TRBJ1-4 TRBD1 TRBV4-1 CASSQPDRVNEKLFF TGCGCCAGCAGCCAACCGGACAGGGTTAATGAAAAACTGTTTTTT
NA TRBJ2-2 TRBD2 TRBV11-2 CASSVSGVGELFF TGTGCCAGCAGCGTTAGCGGGGTGGGGGAGCTGTTTTTT
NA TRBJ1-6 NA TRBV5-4 CASSSSTASYNSPLHF TGTGCCAGCAGCTCGTCGACAGCATCCTATAATTCACCCCTCCACTTT
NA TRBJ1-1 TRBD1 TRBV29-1 CSPARLGQGWVTEAFF TGCAGCCCGGCCCGACTGGGACAGGGATGGGTCACTGAAGCTTTCTTT
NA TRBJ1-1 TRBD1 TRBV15 CATSGQGNTEAFF TGTGCCACCAGCGGACAGGGGAACACTGAAGCTTTCTTT
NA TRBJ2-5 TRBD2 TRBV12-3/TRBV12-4 CASSYTSGETQYF TGTGCCAGCAGTTATACTAGCGGAGAGACCCAGTACTTC
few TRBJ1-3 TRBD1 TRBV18 CASSPVTGAGNTIYF TGTGCCAGCTCACCAGTGACAGGGGCAGGAAACACCATATATTTT
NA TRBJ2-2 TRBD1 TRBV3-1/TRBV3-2 CASSPRQGAGELFF TGTGCCAGCAGCCCGCGACAGGGCGCCGGGGAGCTGTTTTTT
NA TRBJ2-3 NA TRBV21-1 CASSKASGGLPPFYTDTQYF TGTGCCAGCAGCAAAGCCTCGGGGGGGCTGCCGCCTTTTTACACAGATACGCAGTATTTT
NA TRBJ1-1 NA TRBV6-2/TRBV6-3 CASSLNRGQFF TGTGCCAGCAGCCTTAATAGGGGCCAGTTCTTT